The present T cell receptor beta chain was sequenced within a study of shared clonotypes between healthy human individuals. Study-level results: A few donors showed sharing of approximately 5% of naive CD4 clonotypes. Non-shared clonotypes were found to have lower generation probabilities than the clonotypes that were shared by all four of the sorted-subset donors. Rarefaction showed sorted-subset sequencing was incomplete despite large depth.

This clone has more than one count but fewer than ten. Its cognate antigen is unknown. Each cell subset's genomic DNA was divided evenly among several immunoSEQ plates. Profiled with immunoSEQ multiplex PCR; TCRdb holds only in-frame clones, not every one. The repertoire holds 730,000 or so clones, with roughly 78% as singletons. This CDR3 contains 12 residues. The V gene's germline CDR1 is SQVTM and CDR2 ANQGSEA. The V end was cut by 4 bases, the J end by 2 bases, with 9 bases between. This sequence originates from a woman under 40 in good health. Sequenced input: memory CD4+ T cells sorted from blood. Subset in this sample: CD45RA-negative fraction. V usage is TRBV29-1 and J usage is TRBJ2-7; no reliable D call. CDR3 nucleotides: TGCAGCGTTGGTTCCGGAGCCTACGAGCAGTACTTC. Residues: CSVGSGAYEQYF.